This T cell receptor (beta chain) was captured by sequencing in a study of blood T cells in healthy people across ages. Per sample, extraction of total RNA gave at least 5.5 micrograms in every case. V shed 6 bases and J shed 1 base, with 11 bases lying between them. The CDR3 loop spans 14 amino acids. Using a J-beta primer mix together with a sample-barcoded 5' primer, a second PCR was run for about 6 to 12 cycles. TCRdb called the 5' RACE reads again in MiXCR, with one record for every CDR3 protein. The table lists about 720,000 distinct CDR3 sequences, 25% of them singletons. This clonotype turned up a few times. Its antigen is as yet unknown. The study, taken as a whole, reports: Naive CD4+ cell counts and diversity both ran higher in long-lived than in aged donors. A roughly linear fall in TCR beta diversity per million T cells was seen with increasing age.

These data were also filed under a second study, of T cells of mothers and their children. In that study: Donation involved three healthy Caucasian mothers and the six children that they had.

The sequencing sample was made of blood. This chain connects TRBV12-3 or TRBV12-4 to TRBJ2-3, with a possible D match to TRBD1 (5 bases). The clonotype comes from a boy younger than 18 in good health. This chain's CDR3 is CASRFREGTDTQYF. The CDR3 nucleotides are TGTGCCAGCAGATTCAGGGAAGGCACAGATACGCAGTATTTT.